This record concerns one T cell receptor (beta chain) sequence. This sample stems from a study of blood T cell repertoires in COVID-19. Study at large: COVID-19 samples from acute and convalescent phases originated in the United States, Italy and Spain.

This CDR3 spans 11 amino acids. With 6 bases removed from V and 7 bases from J, the gap between germline ends came to 7 bases. This table comes from immunoSEQ multiplex PCR, and its TCRdb copy is limited to in-frame clones, with some not included. Of around 130,000 clones listed, roughly 83% are singletons. The TCR sequence derives from a woman in her forties or fifties with acute or convalescent COVID-19. V and J are TRBV12-3 or TRBV12-4 and TRBJ2-1; D uncertain. The sample consisted of peripheral blood. CDR3 in amino acids: CASSLRNEQFF. The CDR3 DNA is TGTGCCAGCAGCTTACGTAATGAGCAGTTCTTC.